One and the same sample provided the 17 T cell receptor beta chains below, sequenced in a study of T cell responses to AZD1222 COVID-19 vaccine. Measured with immunoSEQ multiplex PCR; TCRdb has only the in-frame clones, and not every one. Of approximately 100,000 clones in the sample, approximately 90% were seen once. This material consisted of peripheral blood, taken on day 0 of AZD1222 vaccination. These receptor sequences come from an adult in good health.

This clone has just one count. The chain links TRBV24-1 to TRBJ2-1, with D perhaps assigned TRBD1 or TRBD2 (5 bases each). The CDR3 totals 14 residues. From germline, CDR1 is KGHDR and CDR2 SFDVKD. V lost 4 bases and J 3 bases, leaving 9 bases between the germline ends. Here the CDR3 reads CATSDGTVYNEQFF. The DNA of the CDR3 is TGTGCCACCAGTGACGGGACGGTCTACAATGAGCAGTTCTTC.

For the CDR3, the DNA is TGTGCCAGCAGTGAAGCAGTAGGGAGACAGGCTCGCGGCTACACCTTC. Its protein is CASSEAVGRQARGYTF. The chain combines TRBV2 with TRBJ1-2, with a tentative D call TRBD1 (6 bases). The CDR3 covers 16 residues. The germline V and J ends were trimmed by 0 bases and 8 bases, with 19 bases remaining between them. Germline V CDR1 and CDR2: SNHLY, FYNNEI. Full variable domain (outside the CDR3, taken from reference TRBV2 and TRBJ1-2): EPEVTQTPSHQVTQMGQEVILRCVPISNHLYFYWYRQILGQKVEFLVSFYNNEISEKSEIFDDQFSVERPDGSNFTLKIRSTKLEDSAMYFCASSEAVGRQARGYTFGSGTRLTVV.

The chain links TRBV7-8 to TRBJ2-2; D is possibly TRBD1 (6 bases). Germline loops: CDR1 SGHVS, CDR2 FQNEAQ. Trimming took 3 bases from V and 1 from J, leaving 9 bases between them. The CDR3 length is 15 residues. The CDR3, as DNA: TGTGCCAGCAGCTTTAACAGGGTGAACACCGGGGAGCTGTTTTTT. It codes for CASSFNRVNTGELFF.

CDR3 sequence reads: CASSPTGGLQPQHF. The CDR3 DNA reads TGTGCCAGCTCACCCACAGGGGGCCTTCAGCCCCAGCATTTT. V is TRBV18 and J is TRBJ1-5, with 9 bases identical to TRBD1. V was clipped by 3 bases and J by 6 bases; unmatched bases: 3. CDR1 and CDR2 (germline): KGHSH, LQKENI. The CDR3 contains 14 residues.

The sample holds a few counts of this clone. The rearrangement links TRBV20-1 to TRBJ1-5, with a weak D call TRBD1 (5 bases). Germline loops: CDR1 DFQATT, CDR2 SNEGSKA (reference sequence). The CDR3 extends over 15 amino acids. V was cut by 3 bases and J by 4 bases, with 16 bases left in between. CDR3 in amino acids: CSASILARGNQPQHF. CDR3 coding DNA: TGCAGTGCTAGTATCCTCGCCCGGGGGAATCAGCCCCAGCATTTT.

This clone was seen a single time. The V gene is TRBV28, the J gene TRBJ1-3; D possibly corresponds to TRBD1 (6 bases). CDR1 and CDR2 from the germline V gene are MDHEN and SYDVKM. CDR3 length: 16 amino acids. With 6 bases removed from V and 3 bases from J, the gap between germline ends came to 18 bases. This CDR3 is CASSRIPGAGGNTIYF. The CDR3 DNA is TGTGCCAGCAGCCGAATACCGGGGGCAGGTGGAAACACCATATATTTT.

This chain uses TRBV2 with TRBJ1-4; D unclear. Germline loops: CDR1 SNHLY, CDR2 FYNNEI. V was trimmed by 3 bases and J by 0 bases, leaving 8 bases between them. The length of the CDR3 is 15 residues. The DNA for the CDR3 is TGTGCCAGCAGTGATTTCGGGACAACTAATGAAAAACTGTTTTTT. Translating it yields CASSDFGTTNEKLFF.

The CDR3 region is CASSEREGINTGELFF. The DNA of the CDR3 is TGTGCCAGCAGTGAACGGGAGGGGATAAACACCGGGGAGCTGTTTTTT. This chain uses TRBV2 with TRBJ2-2; 8 bases are a match to TRBD2. The CDR3 length is 16 residues. Germline V gene sequence: CDR1 SNHLY, CDR2 FYNNEI. Losses at the gene ends were 2 bases for V and 2 bases for J; bases not matched to a gene: 4.

The chain has TRBV19 and TRBJ2-2, with D unclear. From germline, CDR1 is LNHDA and CDR2 SQIVND (reference sequence). The germline V and J ends were trimmed by 6 bases and 4 bases, with 18 bases remaining between them. CDR3 length: 16 residues. CDR3 in amino acids: CASRITEVWLTGELFF. CDR3 nucleotide sequence: TGTGCCAGTAGAATTACCGAGGTTTGGCTCACCGGGGAGCTGTTTTTT.

This clone has a single count. The rearrangement joins TRBV19 to TRBJ2-5, with a weak D call TRBD1 (6 bases). The CDR3 spans 13 residues. Trimming cost V 3 bases and J 5 bases, with 10 bases left between them. Germline lookup yields CDR1 LNHDA and CDR2 SQIVND (reference sequence). The DNA for the CDR3 is TGTGCCAGTAGTATTCAGGGGTTCGAGACCCAGTACTTC. Translated, it gives CASSIQGFETQYF. Supplemented by reference TRBV19 and TRBJ2-5, the full variable domain reads DGGITQSPKYLFRKEGQNVTLSCEQNLNHDAMYWYRQDPGQGLRLIYYSQIVNDFQKGDIAEGYSVSREKKESFPLTVTSAQKNPTAFYLCASSIQGFETQYFGPGTRLLVL.

As for this clone: A clone one base away is much larger, so this may be a read error. CDR3 DNA: TGTGCCAGCAGCCCCGGGACAGGGGCCTACGAGCAGTACTTC. Protein: CASSPGTGAYEQYF. The chain links TRBV5-5 to TRBJ2-7; 10 bases line up with TRBD1. Looked up from germline, CDR1 is SGHKS and CDR2 is YYEKEE (reference sequence). There are 14 residues in the CDR3. Germline trimming cut 4 bases from V and 2 bases from J; bases unmatched to any gene: 3.

CDR3 DNA sequence: TGTGCCTGGAGTGCTACAGGGGATGGGCAGCCCCAGCATTTT. This codes for CAWSATGDGQPQHF. This sequence joins TRBV30 and TRBJ1-5; 7 nucleotides match TRBD1. This CDR3 contains 14 residues. Per the germline V gene, CDR1 is GTSNPN and CDR2 is SVGIG (reference sequence). V lost 1 base, J lost 7 bases, and 7 bases stayed unmatched.

The chain joins TRBV6-2 or TRBV6-3 to TRBJ1-1; D gene ambiguous. V was clipped by 0 bases and J by 0 bases, with 14 bases between them. CDR1 is MNHEY, CDR2 SVGEGT, per germline. The CDR3 loop spans 17 amino acids. The CDR3 nucleotides read TGTGCCAGCAGTTACTCGATGGCAGGAAATATGAACACTGAAGCTTTCTTT. This codes for CASSYSMAGNMNTEAFF.

This sequence joins TRBV6-1 and TRBJ2-5, with TRBD2 identical over 11 bases. Losses at the gene ends were 2 bases for V and 1 base for J; bases not matched to a gene: 3. Looked up from germline, CDR1 is MNHNS and CDR2 is SASEGT. The length of the CDR3 is 16 residues. CDR3 bases: TGTGCCAGCAGTGAACTAGCGGGGGGTCCCCAAGAGACCCAGTACTTC. Protein product: CASSELAGGPQETQYF.

This chain links TRBV18 with TRBJ2-1; 8 bases fit TRBD1. The CDR3 is made up of 15 amino acids. The germline V gene has CDR1 KGHSH and CDR2 LQKENI. After removal of 3 bases from V and 3 bases from J, the junction contained 4 bases not matched to a gene. CDR3 residues: CASSPDRGLYNEQFF. For the CDR3, the DNA is TGTGCCAGCTCACCCGACAGGGGCCTCTACAATGAGCAGTTCTTC.

The chain recombines TRBV6-2 or TRBV6-3 with TRBJ1-2, with a tentative D call TRBD1 (5 bases). Trimming shortened V by 2 bases and J by 4 bases, and 14 bases separated the two germline ends. The length of the CDR3 is 15 residues. Germline CDR1 and CDR2: MNHEY and SVGEGT. This CDR3 is CASSYGQGGGYGYTF. The CDR3 nucleotides read TGTGCCAGCAGTTACGGCCAGGGAGGCGGCTATGGCTACACCTTC.

This clone appeared once. This sequence joins TRBV2 and TRBJ1-1; TRBD1 matches 7 bases. There are 14 residues in the CDR3. V shed 2 bases, J shed 1 base, and the junction held 1 base outside the gene matches. Germline CDR1 reads SNHLY; CDR2 reads FYNNEI. The CDR3 nucleotides are TGTGCCAGCAGTGAAAGGACAGGGAACACTGAAGCTTTCTTT. Its protein is CASSERTGNTEAFF. The full variable domain, completed using reference TRBV2 and TRBJ1-1, is EPEVTQTPSHQVTQMGQEVILRCVPISNHLYFYWYRQILGQKVEFLVSFYNNEISEKSEIFDDQFSVERPDGSNFTLKIRSTKLEDSAMYFCASSERTGNTEAFFGQGTRLTVV.